This T cell receptor (beta chain) derives from a study of cytomegalovirus exposure and HLA in healthy donors. General observations from the study: In an earlier analysis, productive rearrangement rates for most beta V segments clustered near 87% or 30%. CMV serostatus was the sole immune exposure information available. Analyses of presence/absence relied on an assumption of roughly uniform sequencing depth across donors.

Those who donated were healthy bone marrow donors. The PCR had 60 Vbeta and 13 Jbeta primers. TCRdb's table, derived via immunoSEQ multiplex PCR, lists solely in-frame clones and lacks some. This sample has roughly 120,000 clones, with about 80% found just once. As regards this clone: Its matching antigen is unknown.

The CDR3 spans 15 residues. Germline V lookup: CDR1 MNHEY, CDR2 SMNVEV (reference sequence). The V and J ends lost 1 base and 6 bases respectively, with 13 bases between them. The sample was PBMCs. V usage is TRBV27 and J usage is TRBJ2-1, with D possibly being TRBD1 (5 bases). The receptor was derived from a man aged 35 to 55 in good health and CMV-seronegative. In DNA, the CDR3 is TGTGCCAGCAGTTTATTGCCAGGGCGGTTCAATGAGCAGTTCTTC. Translation gives CASSLLPGRFNEQFF.